Sequencing of this T cell receptor (beta chain) was carried out in a study of shared T cell receptors in the human thymus. V lost 3 bases, J lost 6 bases, and 12 bases lay in between. Per the germline V gene, CDR1 is MDHEN and CDR2 is SYDVKM. The CDR3 is made up of 14 amino acids. Here immunoSEQ multiplex PCR was the method, and the copy in TCRdb shows in-frame clones only, minus some. The repertoire includes 540,000 or so clones, 75% to 80% of them detected once, and roughly 0.013% sits in the top ten. These data were also reused for a study on human thymus T cells. Per that paper: The donors were infants in Finland with congenital heart defects, otherwise immunologically healthy. Surgeons resected thymus tissue during corrective heart surgery. Thymic and blood repertoires seemed to show skewed V and J gene use. Related reports documented highly overlapping thymic repertoires among unrelated individuals.

The sequencing sample was made of thymocytes. The rearrangement joins TRBV28 to TRBJ1-5; D perhaps matches TRBD1 (6 bases). This receptor was taken from a boy younger than two with a congenital heart defect. The CDR3 sequence: CASSFQGRGQPQHF. The CDR3 coding sequence is TGTGCCAGCAGTTTTCAGGGGAGAGGTCAGCCCCAGCATTTT.